The clone carrying this T cell receptor (beta chain) was observed at least ten times. Its antigen is undetermined. These data come from a study of T cells in Graves' hyperthyroidism and ophthalmopathy. Researchers amplified the TCR beta CDR3 regions from RNA transcripts. Using the HTBI primer set, a first-round RT-PCR was run on the TCR CDR3. TCRdb itself ran the multiplex PCR reads through MiXCR, one entry per CDR3 protein. The sample records 490,000 or so distinct CDR3 sequences, 40% to 50% being singletons. In making diagnoses, clinical symptoms, serum thyroxine and TRAb, thyroid ultrasound and orbital computed tomography were all used. Trimming removed 3 bases at V and 0 bases at J, with 12 bases between. The CDR3 length is 15 residues. Germline assignment: CDR1 SGHRS and CDR2 YFSETQ. Findings and limits, study-wide: Most expanded thyroid clonotypes above 0.001 recurred in blood.

V is TRBV5-1 and J is TRBJ1-1; D gene ambiguous. The clonotype was recovered from an adult woman with Graves' disease, either hyperthyroidism or ophthalmopathy (not recorded which). Sequencing was carried out using peripheral blood or thyroid tissue (not recorded which). The CDR3 sequence: CASSSLTAMNTEAFF. In nucleotides, the CDR3 is TGCGCCAGCAGCTCCCTGACGGCCATGAACACTGAAGCTTTCTTT.